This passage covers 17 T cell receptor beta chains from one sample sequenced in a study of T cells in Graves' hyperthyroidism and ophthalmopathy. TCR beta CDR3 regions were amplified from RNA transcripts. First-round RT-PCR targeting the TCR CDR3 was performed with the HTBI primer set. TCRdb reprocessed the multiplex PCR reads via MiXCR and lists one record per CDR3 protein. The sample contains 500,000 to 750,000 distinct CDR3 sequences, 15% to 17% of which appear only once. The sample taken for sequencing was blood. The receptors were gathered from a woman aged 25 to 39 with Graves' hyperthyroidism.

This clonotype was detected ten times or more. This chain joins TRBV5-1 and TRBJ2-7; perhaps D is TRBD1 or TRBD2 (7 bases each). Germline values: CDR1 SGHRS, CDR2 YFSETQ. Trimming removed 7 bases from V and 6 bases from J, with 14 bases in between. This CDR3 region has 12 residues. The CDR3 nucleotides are TGCGCCAGCTCAGGGGGGGGGAGCGAGCAGTACTTC. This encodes CASSGGGSEQYF.

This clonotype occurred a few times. CDR3 loop: CASRTSGSWDEQFF. CDR3 nucleotide sequence: TGCGCCAGCCGGACTAGCGGGAGTTGGGATGAGCAGTTCTTC. The chain has TRBV5-1 and TRBJ2-1; 13 bases agree with TRBD2. Germline assignment: CDR1 SGHRS and CDR2 YFSETQ. CDR3 length: 14 residues. V lost 7 bases to trimming and J lost 8 bases; unmatched junction nucleotides: 6.

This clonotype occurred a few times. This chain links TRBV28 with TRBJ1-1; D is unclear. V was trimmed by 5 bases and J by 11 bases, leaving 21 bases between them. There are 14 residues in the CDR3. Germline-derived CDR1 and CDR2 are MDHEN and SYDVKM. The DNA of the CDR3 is TGTGCCAGCAGTACCGCCAACTTCCCCCTGGAGGCTTTCTTT. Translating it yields CASSTANFPLEAFF.

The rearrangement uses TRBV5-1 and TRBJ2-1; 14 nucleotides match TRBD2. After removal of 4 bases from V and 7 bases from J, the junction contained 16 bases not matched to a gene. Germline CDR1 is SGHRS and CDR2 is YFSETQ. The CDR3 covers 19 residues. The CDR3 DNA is TGCGCCAGCAGCACGGGACTAGCGGGAGTTAGTTGGGCACCTAATGAGCAGTTCTTC. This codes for CASSTGLAGVSWAPNEQFF.

CDR3 loop: CASSYVGGHTGELFF. CDR3 bases: TGTGCCAGCAGTTACGTGGGAGGGCACACCGGGGAGCTGTTTTTT. The rearrangement uses TRBV6-6 and TRBJ2-2, with 7 positions matching TRBD2. J was trimmed by 3 bases and V by 2 bases; bases with no gene match: 3. Germline CDR1 is MNHNY and CDR2 is SVGAGI (reference sequence). The CDR3 has 15 residues.

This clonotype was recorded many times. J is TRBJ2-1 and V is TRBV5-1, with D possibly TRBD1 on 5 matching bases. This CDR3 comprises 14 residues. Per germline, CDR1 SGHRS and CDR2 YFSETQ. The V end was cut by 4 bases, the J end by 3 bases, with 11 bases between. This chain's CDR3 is CASSTGQVYNEQFF. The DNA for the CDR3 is TGCGCCAGCAGCACCGGACAAGTCTACAATGAGCAGTTCTTC.

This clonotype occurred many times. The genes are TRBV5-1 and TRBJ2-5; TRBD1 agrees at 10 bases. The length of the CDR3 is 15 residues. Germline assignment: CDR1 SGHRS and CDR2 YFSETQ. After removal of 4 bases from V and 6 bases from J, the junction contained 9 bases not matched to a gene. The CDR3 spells CASSPGQGGFQTQYF. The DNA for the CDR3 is TGCGCCAGCAGCCCCGGACAGGGGGGATTCCAGACCCAGTACTTC.

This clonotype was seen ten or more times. DNA of the CDR3: TGTGCCAGCAGCTTAGTACAGGGGGCTTCGGAGCAGTACTTC. Translating it yields CASSLVQGASEQYF. The genes are TRBV11-2 and TRBJ2-7, with 9 bases that match TRBD1. CDR3 length: 14 residues. The germline V gene encodes CDR1 SGHAT and CDR2 FQNNGV. J lost 7 bases, V lost 1 base, and 5 bases had no gene match.

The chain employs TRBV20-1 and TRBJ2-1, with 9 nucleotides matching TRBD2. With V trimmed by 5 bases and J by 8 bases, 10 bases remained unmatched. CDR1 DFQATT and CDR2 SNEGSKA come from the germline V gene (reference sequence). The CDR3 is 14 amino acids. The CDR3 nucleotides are TGCAGTGCTGGGTCGCGGGAGGGTTTGTATGAGCAGTTCTTC. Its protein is CSAGSREGLYEQFF.

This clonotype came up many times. For the CDR3, the DNA is TGTGCCGCCCCCGGGACTACAGGTGGGATTCAGTACTTC. This encodes CAAPGTTGGIQYF. The rearrangement links TRBV30 to TRBJ2-4, with 7 bases that match TRBD2. The V gene end was trimmed by 8 bases and the J gene end by 10 bases; junction bases not matched to a gene: 14. The CDR3 extends over 13 amino acids. Germline CDR1 GTSNPN, CDR2 SVGIG (reference sequence).

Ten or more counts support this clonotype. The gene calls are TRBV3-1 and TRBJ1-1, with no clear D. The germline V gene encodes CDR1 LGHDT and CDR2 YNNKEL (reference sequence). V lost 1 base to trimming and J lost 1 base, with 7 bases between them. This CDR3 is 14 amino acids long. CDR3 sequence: CASSQGRSNTEAFF. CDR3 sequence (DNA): TGTGCCAGCAGCCAAGGCCGGTCGAACACTGAAGCTTTCTTT. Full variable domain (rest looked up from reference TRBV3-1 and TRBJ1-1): DTAVSQTPKYLVTQMGNDKSIKCEQNLGHDTMYWYKQDSKKFLKIMFSYNNKELIINETVPNRFSPKSPDKAHLNLHINSLELGDSAVYFCASSQGRSNTEAFFGQGTRLTVV.

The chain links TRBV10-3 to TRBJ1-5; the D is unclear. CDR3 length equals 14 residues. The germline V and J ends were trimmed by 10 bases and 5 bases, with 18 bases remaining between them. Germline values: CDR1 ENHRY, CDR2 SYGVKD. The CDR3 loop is CATRDRTVDQPQHF. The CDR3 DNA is TGTGCCACCAGAGATAGAACGGTCGATCAGCCCCAGCATTTT.

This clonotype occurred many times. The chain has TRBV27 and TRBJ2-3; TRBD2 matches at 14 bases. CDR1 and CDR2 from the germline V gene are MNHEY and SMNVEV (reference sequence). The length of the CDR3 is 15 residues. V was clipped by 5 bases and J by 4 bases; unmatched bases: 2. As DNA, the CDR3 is TGTGCCAGCAGTGGACTAGCGGGAGGTGCAGATACGCAGTATTTT. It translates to CASSGLAGGADTQYF.

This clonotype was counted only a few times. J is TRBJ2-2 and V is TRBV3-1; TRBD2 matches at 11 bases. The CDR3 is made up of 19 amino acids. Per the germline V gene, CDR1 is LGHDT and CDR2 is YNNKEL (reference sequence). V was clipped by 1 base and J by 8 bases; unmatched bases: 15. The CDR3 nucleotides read TGTGCCAGCAGCCAAGCTCCATTCCGTAGCGGGAGGGCCTTGGGGGAGCTGTTTTTT. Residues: CASSQAPFRSGRALGELFF.

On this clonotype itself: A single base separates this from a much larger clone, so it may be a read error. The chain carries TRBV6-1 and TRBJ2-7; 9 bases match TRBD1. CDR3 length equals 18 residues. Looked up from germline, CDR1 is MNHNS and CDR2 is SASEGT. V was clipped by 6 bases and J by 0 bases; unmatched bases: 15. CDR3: CASRKRGFGTGFSYEQYF. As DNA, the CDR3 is TGTGCCAGCAGAAAGAGGGGATTCGGGACAGGGTTCTCCTACGAGCAGTACTTC.

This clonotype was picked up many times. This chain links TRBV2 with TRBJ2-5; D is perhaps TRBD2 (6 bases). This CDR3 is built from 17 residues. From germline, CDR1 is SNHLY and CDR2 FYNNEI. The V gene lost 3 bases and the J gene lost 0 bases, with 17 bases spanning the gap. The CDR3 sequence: CASSERGGGWNQETQYF. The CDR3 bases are TGTGCCAGCAGTGAGAGAGGTGGGGGGTGGAACCAAGAGACCCAGTACTTC.

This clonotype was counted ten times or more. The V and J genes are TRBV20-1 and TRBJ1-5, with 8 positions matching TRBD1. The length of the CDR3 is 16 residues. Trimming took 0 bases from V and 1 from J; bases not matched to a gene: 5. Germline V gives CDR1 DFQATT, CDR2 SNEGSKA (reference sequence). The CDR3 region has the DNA TGCAGTGCTAGAGACCCAGGGGGCTCGAGCAATCAGCCCCAGCATTTT. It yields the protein CSARDPGGSSNQPQHF.